The rows below give T cell receptor beta chains drawn from one sample of a study of blood T cell repertoires in COVID-19. TCRdb's copy holds only in-frame clones and misses some; the assay was immunoSEQ multiplex PCR. The table includes 60,000 to 85,000 clones, roughly 90% detected once. Sequencing was performed on peripheral blood. The receptors were sampled from a middle-aged man with acute or convalescent COVID-19. Each CDR3 is given with its conserved first and last residue. The D gene is left open where the match is weak. Clone size is given for some rows only: seen once, a few or many times, or a class if the clone is expanded.

CDR3 | DNA | J | D | V | size | length
CASRRSSNQPQHF | TGTGCCAGCCGAAGGAGTAGCAATCAGCCCCAGCATTTT | TRBJ1-5 | - | TRBV7-2 | - | 13
CAWSDSYGYTF | TGTGCCTGGAGTGACAGCTATGGCTACACCTTC | TRBJ1-2 | - | TRBV30 | - | 11
CASSVQGVSEQFF | TGTGCCAGCAGTGTGCAGGGGGTGAGTGAGCAGTTCTTC | TRBJ2-1 | TRBD1 | TRBV2 | - | 13
CASSSEDSYNEQFF | TGTGCCAGCTCATCGGAGGACTCCTACAATGAGCAGTTCTTC | TRBJ2-1 | - | TRBV18 | once | 14
CAITTEVNTEAFF | TGTGCCATTACGACAGAGGTGAACACTGAAGCTTTCTTT | TRBJ1-1 | - | TRBV10-3 | - | 13
CATSRGRTEGYNEQFF | TGTGCCACCAGCAGAGGCCGGACGGAGGGCTACAATGAGCAGTTCTTC | TRBJ2-1 | - | TRBV15 | - | 16
CASSFQGAVTEAFF | TGTGCCAGTAGTTTCCAGGGGGCCGTGACTGAAGCTTTCTTT | TRBJ1-1 | TRBD1 | TRBV19 | - | 14
CASKVGEAGANVLTF | TGTGCCAGCAAGGTAGGAGAAGCTGGGGCCAACGTCCTGACTTTC | TRBJ2-6 | - | TRBV27 | once | 15
CASSLGIAGIGGELFF | TGTGCCAGCAGCTTAGGAATAGCGGGAATCGGCGGGGAGCTGTTTTTT | TRBJ2-2 | TRBD2 | TRBV7-2 | - | 16
CASSVGTGGRGNTIYF | TGTGCCAGCAGCGTGGGGACAGGGGGCCGTGGAAACACCATATATTTT | TRBJ1-3 | TRBD1 | TRBV9 | - | 16
CASSDSTGSNNQPQHF | TGTGCCAGCAGTGATTCCACAGGGTCAAACAATCAGCCCCAGCATTTT | TRBJ1-5 | - | TRBV6-1 | few | 16
CASSLSRHEAFF | TGTGCCAGCAGTTTATCGAGACACGAAGCTTTCTTT | TRBJ1-1 | - | TRBV28 | - | 12
CASSGQGYNGYTF | TGCGCCAGCAGTGGACAGGGTTATAATGGCTACACCTTC | TRBJ1-2 | TRBD1 | TRBV5-1 | - | 13
CASSLGRQRRGELFF | TGTGCCAGCAGCTTAGGTCGGCAGAGGCGCGGGGAGCTGTTTTTT | TRBJ2-2 | - | TRBV7-9 | once | 15
CASSQAAGGTAEQFF | TGTGCCAGCAGCCAGGCGGCGGGGGGGACCGCTGAGCAGTTCTTC | TRBJ2-1 | TRBD2 | TRBV7-9 | - | 15
CASSRTGGETQYF | TGCGCCAGCAGCCGCACGGGTGGGGAGACCCAGTACTTC | TRBJ2-5 | - | TRBV4-1 | once | 13
CASRSRVRTEAFF | TGTGCCAGCAGGAGCCGGGTAAGGACTGAAGCTTTCTTT | TRBJ1-1 | - | TRBV28 | - | 13
CASRGWVNTEAFF | TGTGCCAGTCGAGGATGGGTGAACACTGAAGCTTTCTTT | TRBJ1-1 | - | TRBV19 | - | 13
CASSSGLAGSTDTQYF | TGTGCCAGCAGTTCGGGACTAGCGGGAAGCACAGATACGCAGTATTTT | TRBJ2-3 | TRBD2 | TRBV28 | once | 16
CASSFPSAGPSYNEQFF | TGTGCCAGCAGCTTCCCCTCAGCGGGTCCATCCTACAATGAGCAGTTCTTC | TRBJ2-1 | - | TRBV11-2 | few | 17
CASSPRDRPYEKLFF | TGTGCCAGCAGCCCTCGGGACAGACCCTATGAAAAACTGTTTTTT | TRBJ1-4 | TRBD1 | TRBV9 | - | 15
CASSLGGGGYNEQFF | TGCGCCAGCAGCTTGGGCGGCGGGGGTTACAATGAGCAGTTCTTC | TRBJ2-1 | TRBD2 | TRBV5-1 | - | 15
CASSPAQTGPGELFF | TGTGCCAGCTCACCAGCCCAGACAGGGCCGGGGGAGCTGTTTTTT | TRBJ2-2 | TRBD1 | TRBV18 | few | 15
CSVTGRGNYGYTF | TGCAGCGTTACAGGGAGGGGAAACTATGGCTACACCTTC | TRBJ1-2 | - | TRBV29-1 | - | 13
CASSSGTQYF | TGTGCCAGCAGTTCGGGGACCCAGTACTTC | TRBJ2-5 | - | TRBV6-5 | - | 10